This T cell receptor (beta chain) is from a study of cytomegalovirus exposure and HLA in healthy donors. Study-level information: Within an early data release were about 85 million unique TCRs drawn from HLA-typed donors. General study points: TCR beta sequences reportedly predicted most subjects' HLA-A and HLA-B alleles accurately. In an earlier analysis, about 87% or about 30%: the productive usage of most TCR beta V segments.

The PCR was carried out with 60 Vbeta primers and 13 Jbeta primers. Authors' analysis steps: Unique TCR beta chains numbered around 75 million in a later analysis, with about 9.9 million shared. Data came from immunoSEQ multiplex PCR; TCRdb stores just in-frame clones and leaves some out. V, J and clone size are taken as reported in that table, and D and trimming were inferred from the DNA itself. This sample has 130,000 or so clones, with approximately 79% found just once. For this clone: The target antigen is unknown.

The V end lost 8 bases, the J end lost 6 bases, and 15 bases lay between the germline ends. Germline lookup yields CDR1 SQVTM and CDR2 ANQGSEA. This CDR3 has 12 amino acids. This receptor was taken from a male donor in good health and CMV-seronegative. The chain uses TRBV29-1 and TRBJ2-3, with a weak D call TRBD2 (6 bases). Sequencing input: PBMCs. As DNA, the CDR3 is TGCAGCTTCATGGAGGGAGACGATACGCAGTATTTT. Amino acid sequence: CSFMEGDDTQYF.